Listed below are T cell receptor beta chains from one sample, sequenced in a study of blood T cell repertoires in COVID-19. Generated by immunoSEQ multiplex PCR, the TCRdb table keeps only in-frame clones and is missing some. There are around 480,000 clones in the sample; roughly 87% occur only once, and 0.65% to 0.9% lies in the top ten. Sequencing used PBMCs or T cells enriched from blood (not recorded which). These TCRs come from a woman between 18 and 29 years old who had recovered from COVID-19. The CDR3 runs from the conserved cysteine through the conserved F or W. D genes are given only for firm matches. The listing skips clone size in some rows; elsewhere it reads once, few, many or a size class.

TRBV11-3	TRBJ2-3	-	-	CASSLDSRGPFTDTQYF	TGTGCCAGCAGCTTAGATAGCAGGGGACCTTTCACAGATACGCAGTATTTT
TRBV30	TRBJ1-5	-	-	CAWSDNGRPQHF	TGTGCCTGGAGTGATAATGGGCGGCCCCAGCATTTT
TRBV5-8	TRBJ2-5	-	TRBD1	CASSLLGTEMETQYF	TGTGCCAGCAGCTTGCTCGGGACAGAGATGGAGACCCAGTACTTC
TRBV6-6	TRBJ1-2	-	-	CASATRGGGASYGYTF	TGTGCCAGCGCAACCCGCGGGGGGGGCGCGAGCTATGGCTACACCTTC
TRBV20-1	TRBJ1-1	-	-	CSASRGTEAFF	TGCAGTGCTAGTCGGGGCACTGAAGCTTTCTTT
TRBV5-4	TRBJ2-7	once	TRBD2	CASSSLAGGLYEQYF	TGTGCCAGCAGCTCTTTAGCGGGGGGACTCTACGAGCAGTACTTC
TRBV5-1	TRBJ1-2	-	-	CASSLGPGPSYGYTF	TGCGCCAGCAGCCTCGGTCCAGGGCCAAGCTATGGCTACACCTTC
TRBV11-3	TRBJ2-2	-	-	CASSLTVGVGGAPTGELFF	TGTGCCAGCAGCCTCACCGTGGGGGTTGGGGGGGCGCCCACCGGGGAGCTGTTTTTT
TRBV24-1	TRBJ1-5	-	-	CATSARDNEGTPKPHSNQPQHF	TGTGCCACCAGTGCCAGAGACAATGAAGGGACACCTAAGCCACATAGCAATCAGCCCCAGCATTTT
TRBV19	TRBJ2-5	-	TRBD1	CASSGGQGAQETQYF	TGTGCCAGTAGCGGCGGACAGGGGGCGCAAGAGACCCAGTACTTC
TRBV5-5	TRBJ1-1	once	-	CASEWRLSTNTEAFF	TGTGCCAGCGAATGGAGGCTAAGTACGAACACTGAAGCTTTCTTT
TRBV5-4	TRBJ2-3	once	-	CASSPGGPSTDTQYF	TGTGCCAGCAGCCCCGGGGGGCCAAGCACAGATACGCAGTATTTT
TRBV7-9	TRBJ1-1	-	TRBD1	CASSQRTGGNTEAFF	TGTGCCAGCAGCCAACGGACAGGGGGTAACACTGAAGCTTTCTTT
TRBV7-8	TRBJ1-1	-	-	CASSLLVMNTEAFF	TGTGCCAGCAGCTTATTAGTCATGAACACTGAAGCTTTCTTT
TRBV11-2	TRBJ2-2	-	-	CASSLVQGTGELFF	TGTGCCAGCAGCTTAGTACAGGGAACCGGGGAGCTGTTTTTT
TRBV5-6	TRBJ1-2	-	-	CASSLGQLYGYTF	TGTGCCAGCAGCTTGGGACAGCTTTATGGCTACACCTTC
TRBV29-1	TRBJ1-2	once	TRBD1	CSVLPGQNYGYTF	TGCAGCGTTCTCCCGGGACAGAACTATGGCTACACCTTC
TRBV25-1	TRBJ1-3	-	-	CASSGSINSGNTIYF	TGTGCCAGCAGTGGAAGCATTAACTCTGGAAACACCATATATTTT
TRBV29-1	TRBJ1-3	-	TRBD1	CSAGTGDHSGNTIYF	TGCAGCGCCGGGACAGGAGACCATTCTGGAAACACCATATATTTT
TRBV24-1	TRBJ2-1	-	-	CATSDFRGLGQFF	TGTGCCACCAGTGATTTTAGGGGTTTGGGGCAGTTCTTC
TRBV5-1	TRBJ2-2	-	TRBD2	CASSLSGGMIGAGELFF	TGCGCCAGCAGCTTGTCGGGGGGAATGATCGGCGCCGGGGAGCTGTTTTTT
TRBV5-6	TRBJ2-3	-	TRBD1	CASSLTGGYTDTQYF	TGTGCCAGCAGCTTGACAGGGGGTTACACAGATACGCAGTATTTT
TRBV5-1	TRBJ1-1	once	TRBD1	CASSLTLQGSEAFF	TGCGCCAGCAGCTTGACTCTACAGGGGAGTGAAGCTTTCTTT
TRBV28	TRBJ2-1	-	TRBD2	CASIRTSGGRHNEQFF	TGTGCCAGCATTCGGACTAGCGGGGGCCGACACAATGAGCAGTTCTTC
TRBV10-2	TRBJ1-1	-	-	CASKRSTGNTEAFF	TGCGCCAGCAAAAGGAGTACGGGTAACACTGAAGCTTTCTTT
TRBV27	TRBJ2-2	-	-	CASSLLVRGELFF	TGTGCCAGCAGTTTATTAGTTAGAGGGGAGCTGTTTTTT
TRBV6-5	TRBJ2-1	-	TRBD2	CASSLAGRNEQFF	TGTGCCAGCTCCTTAGCGGGGAGGAATGAGCAGTTCTTC
TRBV21-1	TRBJ2-7	-	-	CASRNSKQYF	TGTGCCAGCAGGAACTCTAAGCAGTACTTC
TRBV6-1	TRBJ1-2	-	-	CASSEWPGDGYTF	TGTGCCAGCAGTGAGTGGCCAGGGGATGGCTACACCTTC
TRBV9	TRBJ2-7	few	-	CASSPDSSYEQYF	TGTGCCAGCAGCCCGGACAGCTCCTACGAGCAGTACTTC
TRBV9	TRBJ1-2	-	TRBD1	CASSVGQGDYGYTF	TGTGCCAGCAGCGTCGGACAGGGCGACTATGGCTACACCTTC
TRBV5-1	TRBJ2-5	-	-	CASSPRNTEETQYF	TGCGCCAGCAGCCCGCGCAATACGGAAGAGACCCAGTACTTC
TRBV21-1	TRBJ1-1	-	-	CASSSKVGTGVDLETEAFF	TGTGCCAGCAGCTCAAAGGTAGGGACAGGGGTCGACTTGGAGACTGAAGCTTTCTTT
TRBV5-5	TRBJ2-7	-	-	CASSLAGVDYEQYF	TGTGCCAGCAGCTTAGCAGGGGTCGACTACGAGCAGTACTTC
TRBV7-9	TRBJ1-5	-	-	CASSLEGRGQPQHF	TGTGCCAGCAGCTTAGAGGGGCGGGGTCAGCCCCAGCATTTT
TRBV9	TRBJ1-2	once	-	CASSPRGTFNYGYTF	TGTGCCAGCTCTCCCCGCGGAACGTTCAACTATGGCTACACCTTC
TRBV2	TRBJ2-7	-	TRBD2	CASLPGRGSYEQYF	TGTGCCAGCTTGCCCGGGCGGGGGAGCTACGAGCAGTACTTC
TRBV3-1/TRBV3-2	TRBJ2-3	-	TRBD2	CASSRGGGVTSTDTQYF	TGTGCCAGCAGCCGGGGCGGGGGGGTTACTAGCACAGATACGCAGTATTTT
TRBV23-1	TRBJ1-2	-	-	CASSQSREGYTF	TGCGCCAGCAGTCAATCGCGAGAGGGCTACACCTTC
TRBV4-1	TRBJ1-2	few	-	CASSLRWSQAGVRGYGYTF	TGCGCCAGCAGCCTCCGTTGGTCCCAAGCGGGGGTCCGCGGCTATGGCTACACCTTC
TRBV12-5	TRBJ1-1	-	-	CASGYITAEAFF	TGTGCTAGTGGTTATATAACAGCTGAAGCTTTCTTT